A single TCR beta chain is shown here with its context. The antigen is undetermined. The CDR3 runs to 14 residues. The V gene lost 0 bases and the J gene lost 10 bases, with 16 bases spanning the gap. CDR1 is SQVTM, CDR2 ANQGSEA, per germline. The record originates from a study of CD8+ T cells in alopecia areata. RNA, once extracted, was reverse transcribed into cDNA for use as the sequencing template. Data came from immunoSEQ multiplex PCR; TCRdb stores just in-frame clones and leaves some out. The data contain roughly 140,000 clones, around 49% of them singletons. Punch biopsies of lesional scalp, plus peripheral blood, were taken from alopecia areata patients. Findings of the study overall: Lesional scalp exceeded normal scalp in clonality, especially in alopecia totalis/universalis.

The V call is TRBV29-1, the J call TRBJ2-1, with no clear D. This TCR came from a human donor with alopecia areata. Sequencing was performed on CD4+ T cells sorted from blood, taken at week 0. The chain's CDR3 is CSVEEAPVSWEQFF. CDR3 in DNA: TGCAGCGTTGAAGAGGCGCCGGTGAGCTGGGAGCAGTTCTTC.